This passage covers 13 T cell receptor beta chains from one sample sequenced in a study of blood T cells in healthy people across ages. A J-beta primer mix and a sample-barcoded 5' primer were used in a second PCR of roughly 6 to 11 cycles. TCRdb re-called the 5' RACE reads through MiXCR, storing one row per CDR3 protein. Altogether more than 1 million distinct CDR3 sequences are present, less than 50% being singletons, with the ten largest covering over 15%. Sequencing input: blood. The receptors derive from a woman aged 60-70 years in good health.

The V and J genes are TRBV6-2 or TRBV6-3 and TRBJ2-3; D possibly matches TRBD1 or TRBD2 (5 bases each). Germline V gene data show CDR1 as MNHEY and CDR2 as SVGEGT. This CDR3 region has 14 residues. Trimming left V 8 bases short and J 1 base short, with 13 bases between. CDR3 nucleotide sequence: TGTGCCAGCTGGGGGTGGGGACGCACAGATACGCAGTATTTT. Its protein product is CASWGWGRTDTQYF.

The chain recombines TRBV15 with TRBJ1-2, with 9 bases matching TRBD1. The V gene's germline CDR1 is LNHNV and CDR2 YYDKDF (reference sequence). The CDR3 sequence is 15 residues long. V lost 6 bases to trimming and J lost 3 bases; unmatched junction nucleotides: 8. The CDR3 nucleotides read TGTGCCACCAGGGGGGACAGGGACAGAGACTATGGCTACACCTTC. This codes for CATRGDRDRDYGYTF.

V usage is TRBV2 and J usage is TRBJ2-1, with 11 bases fitting TRBD2. This CDR3 comprises 15 residues. The germline V gene has CDR1 SNHLY and CDR2 FYNNEI. V gave up 5 bases and J gave up 7 bases; unmatched junction bases: 7. The CDR3 sequence is CASSLAGGPRNEQFF. The CDR3 DNA reads TGTGCCAGCAGTTTAGCGGGAGGGCCGAGGAATGAGCAGTTCTTC.

The CDR3 sequence is CATSRGGGTETQYF. The CDR3, as DNA: TGTGCCACCAGCAGAGGTGGGGGTACCGAGACCCAGTACTTC. The gene calls are TRBV15 and TRBJ2-5; possibly TRBD1 or TRBD2 for D (5 bases each). Looked up from germline, CDR1 is LNHNV and CDR2 is YYDKDF (reference sequence). The V end was cut by 1 base, the J end by 5 bases, with 11 bases between. The CDR3 length is 14 residues.

The chain joins TRBV20-1 to TRBJ1-1; TRBD1 might be the D (6 bases). Trimming took off 0 bases at V and 0 bases at J, with 11 bases between the two ends. The CDR3 extends over 15 amino acids. CDR1 and CDR2 from the germline V gene are DFQATT and SNEGSKA (reference sequence). The CDR3 protein is CSARDRDIMNTEAFF. The DNA of the CDR3 is TGCAGTGCTAGAGATCGGGACATCATGAACACTGAAGCTTTCTTT.

Only a few counts were recorded for this clonotype. Given a much more abundant clone one base away, this may be a read error. The chain employs TRBV3-1 and TRBJ2-1; 11 positions match TRBD2. The J call is in doubt because the DNA end fits TRBJ2-7 better. This CDR3 region has 17 residues. Per germline, CDR1 LGHDT and CDR2 YNNKEL (reference sequence). CDR3 region: CASSQDLVAGGYNEQYF. Here the CDR3 DNA reads TGTGCCAGCAGCCAAGATCTTGTAGCGGGAGGGTACAATGAGCAGTACTTC.

The CDR3 region has the DNA TGTGCCAGCAGTCTGTCCAGACTCCAAGCTAACTATGGCTACACCTTC. This codes for CASSLSRLQANYGYTF. This chain joins TRBV3-1 and TRBJ1-2; D ambiguous. V was clipped by 6 bases and J by 0 bases, with 17 bases between them. The CDR3 loop spans 16 amino acids. The germline V gene encodes CDR1 LGHDT and CDR2 YNNKEL (reference sequence).

The J gene is TRBJ2-5, the V gene TRBV11-2; weak D call: TRBD1 (5 bases). The J call may be in error: the DNA end matches TRBJ2-7 better. The germline gives CDR1 SGHAT, CDR2 FQNNGV. There are 11 residues in the CDR3. The CDR3 nucleotides are TGTGCCAGCAGGGGGCCCTTCGAGCAGTACTTC. Translation: CASRGPFEQYF.

This clonotype was detected a few times. The chain has TRBV29-1 and TRBJ2-1, with a weak D call TRBD1 (6 bases). V was pared by 6 bases and J by 10 bases, with 19 bases between. The germline V gene has CDR1 SQVTM and CDR2 ANQGSEA. The CDR3 is made up of 13 amino acids. In nucleotides, the CDR3 is TGCAGCGTGTCAGGGGAAGTGGGCCTCGAGCAGTTCTTC. It yields the protein CSVSGEVGLEQFF.

This clonotype was seen a few times. The chain joins TRBV9 to TRBJ2-1, with TRBD2 matching 12 bases. CDR3 length equals 16 residues. The junction had 10 bases not matched to a gene; V was cut back by 4 bases and J by 8 bases. In germline, CDR1 is SGDLS, CDR2 YYNGEE. The CDR3 DNA reads TGTGCCAGCAGCCCCGGACTAGCGGGGTCGATGTATGAGCAGTTCTTC. Its translation: CASSPGLAGSMYEQFF.

The genes are TRBV5-1 and TRBJ2-1; the match to TRBD2 covers 14 bases. The CDR3 spans 17 residues. Germline trimming cut 4 bases from V and 6 bases from J; bases unmatched to any gene: 9. Germline V lookup: CDR1 SGHRS, CDR2 YFSETQ. CDR3 loop: CASSRIGLAGGSNEQFF. The CDR3, as DNA: TGCGCCAGCAGCCGAATTGGACTAGCGGGAGGTAGCAATGAGCAGTTCTTC.

This clonotype was observed a few times. This chain connects TRBV29-1 to TRBJ2-3; D gene uncertain. Germline CDR1 is SQVTM and CDR2 is ANQGSEA. Trimming cost V 6 bases and J 5 bases, with 18 bases left between them. This CDR3 region has 14 residues. As DNA, the CDR3 is TGCAGCGTACCCACCGGACCCGCGGTAGATACGCAGTATTTT. The encoded protein is CSVPTGPAVDTQYF.

Comments on this clonotype: A much larger clone is a single base away; this may be a read error. V and J are TRBV7-2 and TRBJ1-2; TRBD1 aligns across 8 bases. V shed 5 bases, J shed 4 bases, and the junction held 9 bases outside the gene matches. CDR3 length: 15 residues. Germline V gene data show CDR1 as SGHTA and CDR2 as FQGNSA. CDR3 nucleotide sequence: TGTGCCAGCAGCCCATGGACAGGGATGGGCTATGGCTACACCTTC. Its translation is CASSPWTGMGYGYTF.